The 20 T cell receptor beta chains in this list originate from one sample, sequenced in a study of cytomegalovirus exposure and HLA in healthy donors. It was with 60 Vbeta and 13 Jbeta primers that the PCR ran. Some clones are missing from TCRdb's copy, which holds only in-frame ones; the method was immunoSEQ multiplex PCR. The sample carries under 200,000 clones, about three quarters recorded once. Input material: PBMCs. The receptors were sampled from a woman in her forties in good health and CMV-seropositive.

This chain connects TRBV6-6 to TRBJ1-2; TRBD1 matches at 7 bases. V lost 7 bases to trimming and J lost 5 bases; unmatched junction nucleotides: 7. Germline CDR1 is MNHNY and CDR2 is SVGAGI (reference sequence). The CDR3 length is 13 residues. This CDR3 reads CASTTQGFYGYTF. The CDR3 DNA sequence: TGTGCCAGCACGACACAGGGGTTTTATGGCTACACCTTC.

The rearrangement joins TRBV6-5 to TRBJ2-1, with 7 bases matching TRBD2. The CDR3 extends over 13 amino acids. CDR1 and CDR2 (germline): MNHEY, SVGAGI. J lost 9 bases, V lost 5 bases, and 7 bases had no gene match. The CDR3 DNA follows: TGTGCCAGCAGTGCCCGGGGGAGGGGTGAGCAGTTCTTC. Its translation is CASSARGRGEQFF.

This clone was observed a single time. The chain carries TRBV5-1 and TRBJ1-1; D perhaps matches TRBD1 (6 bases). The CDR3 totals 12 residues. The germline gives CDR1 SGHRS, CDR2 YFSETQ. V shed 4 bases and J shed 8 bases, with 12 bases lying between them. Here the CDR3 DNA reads TGCGCCAGCAGCAGAGATACAGGGGAAGCTTTCTTT. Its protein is CASSRDTGEAFF.

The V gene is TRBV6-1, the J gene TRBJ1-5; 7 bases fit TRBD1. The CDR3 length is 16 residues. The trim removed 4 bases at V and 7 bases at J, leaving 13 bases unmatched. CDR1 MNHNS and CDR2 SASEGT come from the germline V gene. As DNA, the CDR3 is TGTGCCAGCAGTGCACCACAGGGGACTGAGGAACAGCCCCAGCATTTT. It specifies CASSAPQGTEEQPQHF.

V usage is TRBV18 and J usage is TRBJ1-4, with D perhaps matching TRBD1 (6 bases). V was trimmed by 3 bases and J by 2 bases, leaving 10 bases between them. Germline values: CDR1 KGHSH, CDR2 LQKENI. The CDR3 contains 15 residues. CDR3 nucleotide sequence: TGTGCCAGCTCACCGAAGGGGGAGACTAATGAAAAACTGTTTTTT. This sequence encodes CASSPKGETNEKLFF.

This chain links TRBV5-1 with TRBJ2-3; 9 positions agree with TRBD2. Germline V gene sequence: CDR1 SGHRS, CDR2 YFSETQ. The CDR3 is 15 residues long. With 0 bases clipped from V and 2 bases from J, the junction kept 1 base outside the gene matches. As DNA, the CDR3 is TGCGCCAGCAGCTTGGGACTAGCGGACACAGATACGCAGTATTTT. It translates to CASSLGLADTDTQYF.

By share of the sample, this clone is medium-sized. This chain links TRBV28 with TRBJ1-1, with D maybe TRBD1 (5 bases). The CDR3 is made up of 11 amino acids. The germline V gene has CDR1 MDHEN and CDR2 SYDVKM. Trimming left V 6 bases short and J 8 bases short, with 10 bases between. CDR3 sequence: CASRGRPEAFF. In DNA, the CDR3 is TGTGCCAGCAGGGGGCGGCCCGAAGCTTTCTTT.

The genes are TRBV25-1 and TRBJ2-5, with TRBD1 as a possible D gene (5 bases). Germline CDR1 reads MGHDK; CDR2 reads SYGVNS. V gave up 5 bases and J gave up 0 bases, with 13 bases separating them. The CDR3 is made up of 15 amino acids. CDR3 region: CASSQTDSNQETQYF. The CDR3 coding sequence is TGTGCCAGCAGTCAAACTGACAGTAACCAAGAGACCCAGTACTTC. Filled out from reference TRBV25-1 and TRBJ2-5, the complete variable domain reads EADIYQTPRYLVIGTGKKITLECSQTMGHDKMYWYQQDPGMELHLIHYSYGVNSTEKGDLSSESTVSRIRTEHFPLTLESARPSHTSQYLCASSQTDSNQETQYFGPGTRLLVL.

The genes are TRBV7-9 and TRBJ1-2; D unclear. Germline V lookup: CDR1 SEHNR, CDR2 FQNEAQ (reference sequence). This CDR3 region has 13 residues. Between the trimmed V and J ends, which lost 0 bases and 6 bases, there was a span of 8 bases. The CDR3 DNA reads TGTGCCAGCAGCTTAGCAGCGGGAAATGGCTACACCTTC. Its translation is CASSLAAGNGYTF.

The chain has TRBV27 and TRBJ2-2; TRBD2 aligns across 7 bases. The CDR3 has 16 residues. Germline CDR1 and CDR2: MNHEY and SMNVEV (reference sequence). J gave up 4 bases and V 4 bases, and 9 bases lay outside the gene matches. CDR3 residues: CASSSTGTMGTGELFF. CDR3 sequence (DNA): TGTGCCAGCAGTTCTACCGGGACTATGGGCACCGGGGAGCTGTTTTTT.

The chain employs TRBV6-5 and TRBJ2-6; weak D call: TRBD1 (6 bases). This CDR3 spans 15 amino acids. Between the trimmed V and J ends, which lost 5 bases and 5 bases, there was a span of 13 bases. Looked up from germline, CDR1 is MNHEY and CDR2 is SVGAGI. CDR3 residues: CASSTRDTRANVLTF. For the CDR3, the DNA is TGTGCCAGCAGTACCCGGGACACTCGGGCCAACGTCCTGACTTTC.

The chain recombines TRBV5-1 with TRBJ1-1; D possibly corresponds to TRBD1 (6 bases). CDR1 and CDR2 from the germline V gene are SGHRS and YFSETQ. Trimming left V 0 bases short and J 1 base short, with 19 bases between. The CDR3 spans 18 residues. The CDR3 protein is CASSLVKGLGAKNTEAFF. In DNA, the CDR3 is TGCGCCAGCAGCTTGGTAAAAGGATTGGGGGCAAAGAACACTGAAGCTTTCTTT.

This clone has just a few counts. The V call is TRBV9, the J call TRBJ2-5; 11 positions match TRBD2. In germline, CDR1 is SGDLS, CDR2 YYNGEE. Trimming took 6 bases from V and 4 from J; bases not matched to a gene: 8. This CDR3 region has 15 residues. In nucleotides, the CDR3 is TGTGCCAGCACCAGTAGCGGGGGGGCTACAGAGACCCAGTACTTC. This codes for CASTSSGGATETQYF.

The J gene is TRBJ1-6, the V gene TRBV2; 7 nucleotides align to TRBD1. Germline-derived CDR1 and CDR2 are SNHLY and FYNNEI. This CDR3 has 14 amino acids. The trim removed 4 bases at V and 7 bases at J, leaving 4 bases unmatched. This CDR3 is CASSGDSSNSPLHF. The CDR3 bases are TGTGCCAGCAGTGGGGACAGTTCCAATTCACCCCTCCACTTT.

In DNA form, the CDR3 reads TGTGCCAGCAGCTGGGATGGGACAGGGGGTTTTGGCAATCAGCCCCAGCATTTT. Its protein product is CASSWDGTGGFGNQPQHF. The rearrangement uses TRBV5-8 and TRBJ1-5; 11 bases are a match to TRBD1. V dropped 3 bases and J dropped 2; count of bases not matched to a gene: 10. The CDR3 sequence is 18 residues long. Germline CDR1 SGHTS, CDR2 YDEGEE.

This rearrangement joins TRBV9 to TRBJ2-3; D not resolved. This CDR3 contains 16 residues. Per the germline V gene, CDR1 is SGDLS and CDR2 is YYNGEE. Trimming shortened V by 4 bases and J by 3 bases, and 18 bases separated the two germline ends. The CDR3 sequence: CASSSWSGGATDTQYF. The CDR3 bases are TGTGCCAGCAGCTCTTGGTCCGGCGGTGCTACAGATACGCAGTATTTT. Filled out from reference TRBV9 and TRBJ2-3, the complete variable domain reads DSGVTQTPKHLITATGQRVTLRCSPRSGDLSVYWYQQSLDQGLQFLIQYYNGEERAKGNILERFSAQQFPDLHSELNLSSLELGDSALYFCASSSWSGGATDTQYFGPGTRLTVL.

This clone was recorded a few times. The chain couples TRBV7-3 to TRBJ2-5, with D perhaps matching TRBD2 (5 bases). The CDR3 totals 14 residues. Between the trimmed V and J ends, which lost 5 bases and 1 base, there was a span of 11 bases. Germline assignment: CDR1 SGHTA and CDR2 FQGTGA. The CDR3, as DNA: TGTGCCAGCAGCCGCGGTCGGGGCCAAGAGACCCAGTACTTC. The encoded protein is CASSRGRGQETQYF.

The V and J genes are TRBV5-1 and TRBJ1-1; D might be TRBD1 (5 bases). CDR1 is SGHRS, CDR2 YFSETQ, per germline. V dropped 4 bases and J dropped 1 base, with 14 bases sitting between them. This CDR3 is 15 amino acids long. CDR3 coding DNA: TGCGCCAGCAGCCGAGCGCAGGGAAGGAACACTGAAGCTTTCTTT. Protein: CASSRAQGRNTEAFF.

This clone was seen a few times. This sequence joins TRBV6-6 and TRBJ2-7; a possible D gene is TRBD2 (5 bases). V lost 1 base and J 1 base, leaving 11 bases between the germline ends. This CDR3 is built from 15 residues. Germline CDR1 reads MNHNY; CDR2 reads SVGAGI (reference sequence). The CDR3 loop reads CASSYWTRVSYEQYF. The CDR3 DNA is TGTGCCAGCAGTTACTGGACTCGCGTTTCCTACGAGCAGTACTTC.

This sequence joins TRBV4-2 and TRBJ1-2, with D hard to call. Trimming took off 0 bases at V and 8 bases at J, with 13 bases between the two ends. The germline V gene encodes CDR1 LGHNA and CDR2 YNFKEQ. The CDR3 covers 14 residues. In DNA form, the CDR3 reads TGTGCCAGCAGCCAAGATGAGGGTATAGAAGGCTACACCTTC. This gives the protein CASSQDEGIEGYTF.